The next 18 T cell receptor beta chains were all read from a single sample in a study of T cells after yellow fever vaccination. TCRdb processed the 5' RACE reads anew with MiXCR; each CDR3 protein has one entry. This table has around 550,000 distinct CDR3 sequences, 15% to 20% appearing once. The source was PBMCs, collected 15 days after the yellow fever booster vaccination. The origin of the receptors is a man aged 30-40 years who received the YFV17D yellow fever vaccine.

This clonotype has only a few counts. The germline gene is not matched at one end of the junction; a read error may be the cause. This chain joins TRBV7-7 and TRBJ2-2; D perhaps matches TRBD1 (5 bases). The CDR3 loop spans 17 amino acids. Germline CDR1 is SSHAT and CDR2 is FNYEAQ (reference sequence). CDR3 sequence reads: CASSPADGHANTGELFF. DNA of the CDR3: TGTGCTAGCAGCCCAGCTGACGGACACGCGAACACCGGGGAGCTGTTTTTT.

The genes are TRBV6-5 and TRBJ2-5; D gene ambiguous. V was clipped by 2 bases and J by 2 bases, with 6 bases between them. CDR3 length: 13 residues. Germline V CDR1 and CDR2: MNHEY, SVGAGI. DNA for the CDR3: TGTGCCAGCAGTTACGTTAGGCAAGAGACCCAGTACTTC. Translated: CASSYVRQETQYF.

The gene calls are TRBV20-1 and TRBJ1-2; no clear D gene. Germline-derived CDR1 and CDR2 are DFQATT and SNEGSKA (reference sequence). The CDR3 sequence is 17 residues long. V was clipped by 3 bases and J by 5 bases, with 25 bases between them. The CDR3 protein is CSARTPDFRSNPYGYTF. CDR3 sequence (DNA): TGCAGTGCTAGGACCCCGGACTTTCGAAGCAACCCTTATGGCTACACCTTC.

The table lists this clonotype with a few counts. The chain joins TRBV5-1 to TRBJ2-1, with 7 nucleotides matching TRBD1. V was clipped by 3 bases and J by 2 bases; unmatched bases: 5. Germline V gives CDR1 SGHRS, CDR2 YFSETQ. The CDR3 runs 15 residues. The CDR3 region is CASSSRQGTYNEQFF. As DNA, the CDR3 is TGCGCCAGCAGCTCTAGACAGGGAACCTACAATGAGCAGTTCTTC. Combining the CDR3 with reference TRBV5-1 and TRBJ2-1 gives the whole variable domain KAGVTQTPRYLIKTRGQQVTLSCSPISGHRSVSWYQQTPGQGLQFLFEYFSETQRNKGNFPGRFSGRQFSNSRSEMNVSTLELGDSALYLCASSSRQGTYNEQFFGPGTRLTVL.

This clonotype came up a few times. The genes are TRBV29-1 and TRBJ2-3; D uncertain. Trimming shortened V by 0 bases and J by 6 bases, and 13 bases separated the two germline ends. Germline lookup yields CDR1 SQVTM and CDR2 ANQGSEA. The CDR3 runs to 14 residues. In DNA, the CDR3 is TGCAGCGTTGAAGACCAAATCTTGGCGGATACGCAGTATTTT. This gives the protein CSVEDQILADTQYF.

This clonotype was seen a handful of times. V gene TRBV7-2 combines with J gene TRBJ2-1; 11 bases are a match to TRBD2. The J segment lost 1 base and the V segment lost 3 bases, leaving 2 bases of the junction unmatched. CDR3 size: 16 residues. Germline V gene data show CDR1 as SGHTA and CDR2 as FQGNSA. DNA of the CDR3: TGTGCCAGCAGCTTTATAGCGGGAGGGTCCTACAATGAGCAGTTCTTC. Translated: CASSFIAGGSYNEQFF.

This chain uses TRBV20-1 with TRBJ2-3, with D unresolved. The CDR3 length is 14 residues. The V end lost 0 bases, the J end lost 8 bases, and 15 bases lay between the germline ends. Germline loops: CDR1 DFQATT, CDR2 SNEGSKA (reference sequence). This CDR3 reads CSARDPVLGGTQYF. The CDR3 nucleotides read TGCAGTGCTAGAGATCCCGTGCTTGGTGGTACGCAGTATTTT.

In nucleotides, the CDR3 is TGTGCCAGCAGCGTAACGGTGGGATCCACCTACAATGAGCAGTTCTTC. Its protein product is CASSVTVGSTYNEQFF. The chain recombines TRBV9 with TRBJ2-1; D ambiguous. This CDR3 is built from 16 residues. Trimming shortened V by 1 base and J by 2 bases, and 13 bases separated the two germline ends. Germline-derived CDR1 and CDR2 are SGDLS and YYNGEE. The variable domain in full, with the rest retrieved from reference TRBV9 and TRBJ2-1, is DSGVTQTPKHLITATGQRVTLRCSPRSGDLSVYWYQQSLDQGLQFLIQYYNGEERAKGNILERFSAQQFPDLHSELNLSSLELGDSALYFCASSVTVGSTYNEQFFGPGTRLTVL.

This sequence joins TRBV7-2 and TRBJ1-6; D uncertain. Germline-derived CDR1 and CDR2 are SGHTA and FQGNSA. This CDR3 contains 14 residues. V lost 1 base and J 8 bases, leaving 9 bases between the germline ends. CDR3: CASSLVRGHSPLHF. CDR3 bases: TGTGCCAGCAGCTTAGTCCGAGGACATTCACCCCTCCACTTT.

This clonotype was observed a handful of times. The chain employs TRBV20-1 and TRBJ1-5; D gene uncertain. Germline CDR1 DFQATT, CDR2 SNEGSKA (reference sequence). Trimming shortened V by 3 bases and J by 11 bases, and 14 bases separated the two germline ends. The CDR3 runs to 12 residues. In nucleotides, the CDR3 is TGCAGTGCTAGTGATGGTCGAGAGGCCCAGCATTTT. Amino acids: CSASDGREAQHF.

The chain is built from TRBV20-1 and TRBJ2-3; D call uncertain. Trimming took 4 bases from V and 4 from J, leaving 21 bases between them. The CDR3 has 16 residues. Germline CDR1 and CDR2: DFQATT and SNEGSKA (reference sequence). CDR3 protein: CSAIGPLQEIADTQYF. CDR3 sequence (DNA): TGCAGTGCTATCGGACCTCTTCAGGAGATCGCAGATACGCAGTATTTT.

This clonotype has more than one count but fewer than ten. Written as DNA, the CDR3 is TGCGCCAGCAGCTCCGGGACTCTTCCAGATACGCAGTATTTT. This encodes CASSSGTLPDTQYF. The chain carries TRBV5-1 and TRBJ2-3, with a tentative D call TRBD2 (6 bases). Looked up from germline, CDR1 is SGHRS and CDR2 is YFSETQ. Trimming shortened V by 3 bases and J by 4 bases, and 12 bases separated the two germline ends. CDR3 size: 14 residues.

This clonotype was seen a few times. The V call is TRBV20-1, the J call TRBJ2-7, with D possibly being TRBD2 (6 bases). This CDR3 has 11 amino acids. Germline V gives CDR1 DFQATT, CDR2 SNEGSKA (reference sequence). CDR3 region: CRAGYSYEQYF. The CDR3 DNA follows: TGCAGGGCGGGATACTCCTACGAGCAGTACTTC.

The rearrangement uses TRBV6-1 and TRBJ2-1; 10 bases align to TRBD2. V shed 7 bases, J shed 5 bases, and the junction held 8 bases outside the gene matches. The CDR3 runs 15 residues. CDR1 and CDR2 from the germline V gene are MNHNS and SASEGT. Here the CDR3 reads CASNTLAGGDNEQFF. DNA for the CDR3: TGTGCCAGCAATACTTTAGCGGGAGGAGACAATGAGCAGTTCTTC.

This chain joins TRBV7-6 and TRBJ1-6; D not resolved. Germline CDR1 SGHVS, CDR2 FNYEAQ. V was pared by 8 bases and J by 10 bases, with 3 bases between. The CDR3 is 9 residues long. CDR3 residues: CASYSPLHF. The CDR3 coding sequence is TGTGCCAGCTACTCACCCCTCCACTTT.

The chain is built from TRBV7-2 and TRBJ2-1; D uncertain. Germline lookup yields CDR1 SGHTA and CDR2 FQGNSA. V was cut by 5 bases and J by 4 bases, with 18 bases left in between. The length of the CDR3 is 16 residues. CDR3 residues: CASSPGRAKNYNEQFF. The CDR3 bases are TGTGCCAGCAGCCCCGGTAGGGCTAAGAATTACAATGAGCAGTTCTTC. Full variable domain (remainder filled in from reference TRBV7-2 and TRBJ2-1): GAGVSQSPSNKVTEKGKDVELRCDPISGHTALYWYRQSLGQGLEFLIYFQGNSAPDKSGLPSDRFSAERTGGSVSTLTIQRTQQEDSAVYLCASSPGRAKNYNEQFFGPGTRLTVL.

The table lists this clonotype with a few counts. The J gene is TRBJ2-1, the V gene TRBV20-1; 8 nucleotides line up with TRBD2. V trimming: 0 bases; J trimming: 8 bases; junction bases outside the gene matches: 9. This CDR3 has 15 amino acids. Germline V gene lookup returns CDR1 DFQATT and CDR2 SNEGSKA (reference sequence). The CDR3 sequence: CSARDTSGSGDEQFF. In nucleotides, the CDR3 is TGCAGTGCTAGAGATACCAGCGGGAGTGGCGATGAGCAGTTCTTC.

CDR3 in DNA: TGTGCCAGCAGTTTAAGCGGGAATGGATTAGAGCAGTACTTC. It yields the protein CASSLSGNGLEQYF. The rearrangement joins TRBV12-3 or TRBV12-4 to TRBJ2-7, with 7 bases fitting TRBD2. The CDR3 is 14 residues long. The V segment lost 2 bases and the J segment 7 bases; nucleotides outside the gene matches: 8.